Shown below are 24 T cell receptor beta chains from a single sample sequenced in a study of shared T cell receptors in the human thymus. The method was immunoSEQ multiplex PCR; TCRdb's version includes in-frame clones alone and lacks a portion of them. The sample lists roughly 700,000 clones, approximately 90% occurring once. These data were also reused for a study on human thymus T cells.

Sequenced sample: thymocytes. The receptor source for this set is a boy less than two years old with a congenital heart defect.

The chain uses TRBV7-2 and TRBJ2-7; no reliable D call. The CDR3 runs 17 residues. The V end was cut by 4 bases, the J end by 0 bases, with 19 bases between. The germline V gene has CDR1 SGHTA and CDR2 FQGNSA. CDR3: CASSSPADSRSSYEQYF. Here the CDR3 DNA reads TGTGCCAGCAGCTCCCCAGCTGATTCTAGGAGCTCCTACGAGCAGTACTTC.

V and J are TRBV5-1 and TRBJ2-3; the match to TRBD2 covers 9 bases. The CDR3 covers 18 residues. J gave up 1 base and V 1 base, and 10 bases lay outside the gene matches. Germline CDR1 and CDR2: SGHRS and YFSETQ. The CDR3 region is CASSLTAGGGWGTDTQYF. CDR3 bases: TGCGCCAGCAGCTTGACGGCGGGAGGGGGATGGGGCACAGATACGCAGTATTTT.

The chain links TRBV7-3 to TRBJ2-1, with TRBD2 identical over 7 bases. From germline, CDR1 is SGHTA and CDR2 FQGTGA. Losses at the gene ends were 5 bases for V and 2 bases for J; bases not matched to a gene: 9. This CDR3 has 16 amino acids. In DNA form, the CDR3 reads TGTGCCAGCAGCCTACTGTTGCGGGAGACCTACAATGAGCAGTTCTTC. Residues: CASSLLLRETYNEQFF. Full variable domain (remainder filled in from reference TRBV7-3 and TRBJ2-1): GAGVSQTPSNKVTEKGKYVELRCDPISGHTALYWYRQSLGQGPEFLIYFQGTGAADDSGLPNDRFFAVRPEGSVSTLKIQRTERGDSAVYLCASSLLLRETYNEQFFGPGTRLTVL.

This clone has just a few counts. The chain carries TRBV19 and TRBJ2-3, with D possibly matching TRBD1 (6 bases). The CDR3 has 15 amino acids. The germline gives CDR1 LNHDA, CDR2 SQIVND (reference sequence). Between the trimmed V and J ends, which lost 6 bases and 2 bases, there was a span of 15 bases. Here the CDR3 reads CASRAAQGDTDTQYF. In nucleotides, the CDR3 is TGTGCCAGTAGGGCCGCACAGGGCGACACAGATACGCAGTATTTT.

The V call is TRBV2, the J call TRBJ2-7; 12 nucleotides agree with TRBD2. V was pared by 8 bases and J by 3 bases, with 17 bases of the junction left unmatched. The CDR3 has 18 residues. CDR1 is SNHLY and CDR2 is FYNNEI in the germline V gene. This CDR3 is CASRQPGLAGANHYEQYF. The CDR3 DNA reads TGTGCCAGCCGCCAACCGGGACTAGCGGGCGCAAACCACTACGAGCAGTACTTC.

The chain recombines TRBV2 with TRBJ2-7; 10 bases align to TRBD2. J gave up 6 bases and V 3 bases, and 17 bases lay outside the gene matches. The CDR3 is made up of 18 amino acids. The germline gives CDR1 SNHLY, CDR2 FYNNEI. CDR3 residues: CASSEESRRSGRALEQYF. CDR3 DNA: TGTGCCAGCAGTGAGGAGAGTCGGAGGAGCGGGAGGGCTCTCGAGCAGTACTTC.

The gene calls are TRBV5-1 and TRBJ2-5; D gene unclear. CDR3 size: 14 residues. Germline lookup yields CDR1 SGHRS and CDR2 YFSETQ. Trimming took 2 bases from V and 1 from J, leaving 9 bases between them. CDR3 nucleotide sequence: TGCGCCAGCAGCTTCAGACTCCCCCAAGAGACCCAGTACTTC. Its protein product is CASSFRLPQETQYF.

The chain links TRBV15 to TRBJ2-3; 8 nucleotides line up with TRBD2. CDR1 and CDR2 (germline): LNHNV, YYDKDF (reference sequence). Trimming cost V 1 base and J 6 bases; bases outside gene matches: 18. The length of the CDR3 is 19 residues. The CDR3 nucleotides read TGTGCCACCAGCAGAGCTTGCAAGGGGCCCTACGCGGGAGGCGATACGCAGTATTTT. Translated: CATSRACKGPYAGGDTQYF. Full variable domain (outside the CDR3, taken from reference TRBV15 and TRBJ2-3): DAMVIQNPRYQVTQFGKPVTLSCSQTLNHNVMYWYQQKSSQAPKLLFHYYDKDFNNEADTPDNFQSRRPNTSFCFLDIRSPGLGDTAMYLCATSRACKGPYAGGDTQYFGPGTRLTVL.

This chain connects TRBV5-6 to TRBJ2-1; tentative D call: TRBD1 (5 bases). Trimming stripped 4 bases from V and 0 bases from J, with 8 bases between. The CDR3 totals 14 residues. Germline V gene sequence: CDR1 SGHDT, CDR2 YYEEEE. The CDR3 spells CASSEGDSYNEQFF. CDR3 in DNA: TGTGCCAGCAGCGAAGGGGACTCCTACAATGAGCAGTTCTTC.

The chain couples TRBV11-2 to TRBJ2-1; TRBD1 agrees at 7 bases. Germline V CDR1 and CDR2: SGHAT, FQNNGV. V was clipped by 5 bases and J by 0 bases; unmatched bases: 4. The CDR3 extends over 15 amino acids. The CDR3, as DNA: TGTGCCAGCAGCCCAAGGGACAGCTCCTACAATGAGCAGTTCTTC. Its protein is CASSPRDSSYNEQFF.

The rearrangement uses TRBV11-3 and TRBJ2-7; D unclear. The CDR3 has 12 amino acids. Trimming removed 3 bases from V and 0 bases from J, with 3 bases in between. CDR1 is SGHNT and CDR2 is YENEEA in the germline V gene. The CDR3 coding sequence is TGTGCCAGCAGCTTCAGCTCCTACGAGCAGTACTTC. Protein: CASSFSSYEQYF.

This sequence joins TRBV30 and TRBJ2-7; 7 bases match TRBD2. This CDR3 has 13 residues. Germline CDR1 GTSNPN, CDR2 SVGIG (reference sequence). Trimming at V came to 4 bases and at J to 1 base, leaving 4 bases not matched to a gene. CDR3: CAWNPGGSYEQYF. Written as DNA, the CDR3 is TGTGCCTGGAACCCGGGAGGATCCTACGAGCAGTACTTC.

The gene calls are TRBV13 and TRBJ2-3; tentative D call: TRBD1 (6 bases). Trimming stripped 5 bases from V and 0 bases from J, with 21 bases between. The CDR3 loop spans 18 amino acids. Germline assignment: CDR1 PRHDT and CDR2 FYEKMQ (reference sequence). Here the CDR3 reads CASSGGTRRRGSTDTQYF. CDR3 DNA sequence: TGTGCCAGCAGCGGAGGCACTAGGAGAAGGGGGAGCACAGATACGCAGTATTTT. The full variable domain, rest sourced from reference TRBV13 and TRBJ2-3, is AAGVIQSPRHLIKEKRETATLKCYPIPRHDTVYWYQQGPGQDPQFLISFYEKMQSDKGSIPDRFSAQQFSDYHSELNMSSLELGDSALYFCASSGGTRRRGSTDTQYFGPGTRLTVL.

The V and J genes are TRBV5-1 and TRBJ1-3, with D unclear. V was trimmed by 0 bases and J by 0 bases, leaving 16 bases between them. Germline loops: CDR1 SGHRS, CDR2 YFSETQ. CDR3 size: 18 residues. Here the CDR3 DNA reads TGCGCCAGCAGCTTGGGGGAGGTGTCGTGGAGCTCTGGAAACACCATATATTTT. Amino acids: CASSLGEVSWSSGNTIYF.

This chain joins TRBV6-6 and TRBJ1-2; perhaps TRBD1 as D (6 bases). This CDR3 region has 14 residues. The ends were cut back, 2 bases at V and 8 bases at J, with 15 bases in the middle. The germline V gene encodes CDR1 MNHNY and CDR2 SVGAGI (reference sequence). This chain's CDR3 is CASSYGQYRAGYTF. The CDR3 nucleotides read TGTGCCAGCAGTTACGGACAGTACAGAGCCGGCTACACCTTC.

The chain combines TRBV2 with TRBJ1-4; TRBD1 aligns across 7 bases. The J segment lost 4 bases and the V segment lost 4 bases, leaving 21 bases of the junction unmatched. The CDR3 length is 20 residues. Germline lookup yields CDR1 SNHLY and CDR2 FYNNEI. CDR3 protein: CASSARATGSLREHNEKLFF. CDR3 sequence (DNA): TGTGCCAGCAGTGCGAGGGCGACAGGGTCCCTACGTGAACATAATGAAAAACTGTTTTTT.

The CDR3 sequence: CASRPPRGIYGYTF. The CDR3, as DNA: TGTGCCAGTAGGCCGCCGAGAGGAATTTATGGCTACACCTTC. The V gene is TRBV19, the J gene TRBJ1-2; D is undetermined. Germline CDR1 LNHDA, CDR2 SQIVND (reference sequence). V dropped 6 bases and J dropped 5 bases, with 16 bases sitting between them. This CDR3 is built from 14 residues. Combining the CDR3 with reference TRBV19 and TRBJ1-2 gives the whole variable domain DGGITQSPKYLFRKEGQNVTLSCEQNLNHDAMYWYRQDPGQGLRLIYYSQIVNDFQKGDIAEGYSVSREKKESFPLTVTSAQKNPTAFYLCASRPPRGIYGYTFGSGTRLTVV.

This sequence joins TRBV11-2 and TRBJ1-2; D perhaps matches TRBD1 (6 bases). With 5 bases removed from V and 0 bases from J, the gap between germline ends came to 10 bases. From germline, CDR1 is SGHAT and CDR2 FQNNGV. The CDR3 is 14 residues long. CDR3: CASSGGPANYGYTF. DNA for the CDR3: TGTGCCAGCAGCGGGGGCCCAGCTAACTATGGCTACACCTTC.

This clone was counted a few times. The chain carries TRBV30 and TRBJ2-3, with 7 bases fitting TRBD2. The J segment lost 4 bases and the V segment lost 0 bases, leaving 13 bases of the junction unmatched. Germline lookup yields CDR1 GTSNPN and CDR2 SVGIG (reference sequence). The CDR3 consists of 17 residues. The CDR3 here is CAWSVPAGSPYADTQYF. The CDR3, as DNA: TGTGCCTGGAGTGTCCCAGCGGGATCACCCTACGCAGATACGCAGTATTTT.

This rearrangement joins TRBV7-2 to TRBJ2-7, with 7 positions matching TRBD1. The germline CDR1 and CDR2 sequences are SGHTA and FQGNSA. V trimming: 1 base; J trimming: 5 bases; junction bases outside the gene matches: 8. The CDR3 sequence is 15 residues long. The CDR3 here is CASSLGGQLGDEQYF. In DNA, the CDR3 is TGTGCCAGCAGCTTAGGGGGACAGTTGGGGGACGAGCAGTACTTC.

The chain uses TRBV29-1 and TRBJ2-4; 8 bases fit TRBD2. This CDR3 is built from 15 residues. J gave up 2 bases and V 2 bases, and 5 bases lay outside the gene matches. Germline V gives CDR1 SQVTM, CDR2 ANQGSEA. The CDR3 reads CSVESSGSSKNIQYF. Here the CDR3 DNA reads TGCAGCGTTGAATCGAGCGGGAGTTCCAAAAACATTCAGTACTTC.

The V call is TRBV11-2, the J call TRBJ2-3; tentative D call: TRBD1 (6 bases). V lost 8 bases and J 0 bases, leaving 12 bases between the germline ends. The CDR3 length is 14 residues. Germline V gene sequence: CDR1 SGHAT, CDR2 FQNNGV. This CDR3 reads CASQRGSSTDTQYF. For the CDR3, the DNA is TGTGCCAGCCAGAGGGGGTCTAGCACAGATACGCAGTATTTT.

The count of this clone is one. The chain joins TRBV28 to TRBJ2-7; 9 positions agree with TRBD2. The germline V gene has CDR1 MDHEN and CDR2 SYDVKM. Trimming removed 0 bases from V and 1 base from J; junction bases left unmatched: 7. This CDR3 contains 17 residues. The CDR3 region is CASSLCAREGGSYEQYF. CDR3 bases: TGTGCCAGCAGTTTATGCGCGCGGGAGGGCGGGTCCTACGAGCAGTACTTC.

The chain joins TRBV1 to TRBJ2-7; the D call in the table, TRBD2, was not verified against the DNA. TRBV1 is designated a pseudogene. The length of the CDR3 is 15 residues. CDR3 protein: CTSSQDRAGVYEQYF. DNA of the CDR3: TGCACCAGCAGCCAAGATCGAGCGGGAGTTTACGAGCAGTACTTC.